These 25 T cell receptor beta chains were sequenced from one sample in a study of spatial heterogeneity in lung cancer. This sample's time point: blood at routine non-recurrence follow-up after resection. In TCRdb, the 5' RACE reads were re-called with MiXCR into one record per CDR3 protein. This sample carries around 44,000 distinct CDR3 sequences, about 10% of them seen once, and the ten largest clones take roughly 18%. This specimen consisted of PBMCs, obtained at follow-up. The receptors come from a female donor with early-stage non-small cell lung cancer.

This clonotype occurred a few times. This chain uses TRBV6-6 with TRBJ2-3, with a possible D match to TRBD2 (6 bases). CDR1 is MNHNY and CDR2 is SVGAGI in the germline V gene (reference sequence). This CDR3 is built from 15 residues. V lost 2 bases to trimming and J lost 7 bases, with 16 bases between them. CDR3 residues: CASSYRGGLNHTQYF. DNA of the CDR3: TGTGCCAGCAGTTACCGGGGCGGACTAAACCATACGCAGTATTTT.

V is TRBV5-1 and J is TRBJ1-5; D unclear. The length of the CDR3 is 14 residues. V lost 0 bases, J lost 6 bases, and 10 bases lay in between. Germline V gene lookup returns CDR1 SGHRS and CDR2 YFSETQ. The CDR3 DNA is TGCGCCAGCAGCTTGGAGTGGGGAGGTCAGCCCCAGCATTTT. Translation: CASSLEWGGQPQHF. Full variable domain (outside the CDR3, taken from reference TRBV5-1 and TRBJ1-5): KAGVTQTPRYLIKTRGQQVTLSCSPISGHRSVSWYQQTPGQGLQFLFEYFSETQRNKGNFPGRFSGRQFSNSRSEMNVSTLELGDSALYLCASSLEWGGQPQHFGDGTRLSIL.

The J gene is TRBJ2-5, the V gene TRBV4-3; D is unresolved. Germline loops: CDR1 LGHNA, CDR2 YSLEER. V lost 4 bases, J lost 0 bases, and 3 bases lay in between. The CDR3 sequence is 12 residues long. The CDR3 region is CASSRDQETQYF. The DNA of the CDR3 is TGCGCCAGCAGCCGAGACCAAGAGACCCAGTACTTC.

This clonotype came up many times. The rearrangement joins TRBV11-2 to TRBJ1-5, with a possible D match to TRBD1 (5 bases). This CDR3 has 16 residues. The V end lost 5 bases, the J end lost 1 base, and 15 bases lay between the germline ends. Germline CDR1 SGHAT, CDR2 FQNNGV. DNA of the CDR3: TGTGCCAGCAGCCCCGTCCGGGGACCCAGCAATCAGCCCCAGCATTTT. Translation gives CASSPVRGPSNQPQHF.

The chain joins TRBV5-1 to TRBJ1-6, with D possibly matching TRBD1 (5 bases). Germline CDR1 reads SGHRS; CDR2 reads YFSETQ. The V gene lost 0 bases and the J gene lost 1 base, with 11 bases spanning the gap. The CDR3 sequence is 17 residues long. In DNA, the CDR3 is TGCGCCAGCAGCTTGGAATTAGGGGAATCCTATAATTCACCCCTCCACTTT. Its protein is CASSLELGESYNSPLHF.

The chain recombines TRBV12-5 with TRBJ2-1, with 12 bases lining up with TRBD2. V lost 2 bases and J lost 5; bases outside the gene matches: 13. The CDR3 is 19 amino acids. Germline CDR1 is LGHNT and CDR2 is FRNRAP. The CDR3 nucleotides read TGTGCTAGTGGTTTGTTCCGGCTAGCGGGGGGGCCAGTCCACAATGAGCAGTTCTTC. This sequence encodes CASGLFRLAGGPVHNEQFF.

This clonotype was observed many times. The chain couples TRBV6-6 to TRBJ1-5, with 7 bases identical to TRBD1. From germline, CDR1 is MNHNY and CDR2 SVGAGI (reference sequence). The junction had 5 bases not matched to a gene; V was cut back by 5 bases and J by 7 bases. The length of the CDR3 is 13 residues. DNA of the CDR3: TGTGCCAGCAGTATAGGACAGGACCAGCCCCAGCATTTT. It yields the protein CASSIGQDQPQHF.

A few counts support this clonotype. This rearrangement joins TRBV2 to TRBJ1-1; the match to TRBD1 covers 8 bases. Trimming removed 6 bases from V and 5 bases from J; junction bases left unmatched: 5. The CDR3 runs 13 residues. Germline V gene lookup returns CDR1 SNHLY and CDR2 FYNNEI. The CDR3 DNA is TGTGCCAGCAGCTATACAGGGGGTACTGAAGCTTTCTTT. Translating gives CASSYTGGTEAFF.

The table lists this clonotype with many counts. This rearrangement joins TRBV29-1 to TRBJ2-6; D is uncertain. The V gene lost 4 bases and the J gene lost 11 bases, with 12 bases spanning the gap. Germline V gives CDR1 SQVTM, CDR2 ANQGSEA. The CDR3 spans 12 residues. The CDR3 nucleotides are TGCAGCGTTGGGAGTGACGGCGACGTCCTGACTTTC. It is translated as CSVGSDGDVLTF.

This clonotype was observed a handful of times. This chain links TRBV7-2 with TRBJ1-1, with 7 positions matching TRBD1. This CDR3 has 15 amino acids. Germline V gene sequence: CDR1 SGHTA, CDR2 FQGNSA. The trim removed 1 base at V and 2 bases at J, leaving 4 bases unmatched. Written as DNA, the CDR3 is TGTGCCAGCAGCTTAGGGGACAGACGAAACACTGAAGCTTTCTTT. It specifies CASSLGDRRNTEAFF. Combining the CDR3 with reference TRBV7-2 and TRBJ1-1 gives the whole variable domain GAGVSQSPSNKVTEKGKDVELRCDPISGHTALYWYRQSLGQGLEFLIYFQGNSAPDKSGLPSDRFSAERTGGSVSTLTIQRTQQEDSAVYLCASSLGDRRNTEAFFGQGTRLTVV.

This clonotype was seen ten or more times. The rearrangement uses TRBV29-1 and TRBJ2-5, with D perhaps matching TRBD1 (5 bases). The CDR3 sequence is 13 residues long. CDR1 and CDR2 from the germline V gene are SQVTM and ANQGSEA. V lost 4 bases and J 2 bases, leaving 11 bases between the germline ends. The CDR3 coding sequence is TGCAGCGTTGGGGGCAGGATGCAAGAGACCCAGTACTTC. This sequence encodes CSVGGRMQETQYF.

This clonotype appeared a few times. The chain uses TRBV20-1 and TRBJ1-5; the D gene is possibly TRBD1 (6 bases). V was pared by 3 bases and J by 2 bases, with 14 bases between. The germline gives CDR1 DFQATT, CDR2 SNEGSKA (reference sequence). The CDR3 runs to 15 residues. CDR3 amino acids: CSASVGAGGNQPQHF. CDR3 nucleotides: TGCAGTGCTAGTGTAGGGGCAGGGGGCAATCAGCCCCAGCATTTT.

This clonotype came up many times. The chain joins TRBV5-1 to TRBJ2-2, with a possible D match to TRBD1 (5 bases). CDR3 length equals 16 residues. From germline, CDR1 is SGHRS and CDR2 YFSETQ. V lost 4 bases, J lost 6 bases, and 19 bases lay in between. CDR3 coding DNA: TGCGCCAGCAGCCTGGGGCCTCTTCTAGACGCCGGGGAGCTGTTTTTT. It encodes CASSLGPLLDAGELFF.

This chain links TRBV5-4 with TRBJ2-7, with TRBD2 matching over 9 bases. Germline trimming cut 0 bases from V and 6 bases from J; bases unmatched to any gene: 10. Germline CDR1 SGHNT, CDR2 YYREEE (reference sequence). This CDR3 is built from 16 residues. The chain's CDR3 is CASSLGKLAGVGEQYF. Written as DNA, the CDR3 is TGTGCCAGCAGCTTGGGCAAATTAGCGGGGGTCGGCGAGCAGTACTTC.

This clonotype was recorded a few times. V usage is TRBV28 and J usage is TRBJ1-4, with 10 positions matching TRBD1. The length of the CDR3 is 15 residues. CDR1 MDHEN and CDR2 SYDVKM come from the germline V gene. J lost 13 bases, V lost 6 bases, and 14 bases had no gene match. CDR3 nucleotide sequence: TGTGCCAGCAGCCTCCGGGACAGGGGCCTAGGGGGACTGTTTTTT. Translation: CASSLRDRGLGGLFF. Using reference TRBV28 and TRBJ1-4 for the parts outside the CDR3, the full variable domain is DVKVTQSSRYLVKRTGEKVFLECVQDMDHENMFWYRQDPGLGLRLIYFSYDVKMKEKGDIPEGYSVSREKKERFSLILESASTNQTSMYLCASSLRDRGLGGLFFGSGTQLSVL.

This rearrangement joins TRBV15 to TRBJ2-3; 11 nucleotides match TRBD2. This CDR3 has 17 amino acids. Germline CDR1 LNHNV, CDR2 YYDKDF (reference sequence). Trimming cost V 5 bases and J 6 bases; bases outside gene matches: 13. The CDR3 reads CATSSRTSGRHPDTQYF. The CDR3 DNA sequence: TGTGCCACCAGCTCCAGGACTAGCGGGCGACACCCGGATACGCAGTATTTT.

The chain combines TRBV5-1 with TRBJ2-2; D call uncertain. Germline V lookup: CDR1 SGHRS, CDR2 YFSETQ. V dropped 2 bases and J dropped 1 base, with 6 bases sitting between them. The CDR3 spans 14 residues. The CDR3 loop is CASSFGRNTGELFF. The CDR3 DNA sequence: TGCGCCAGCAGCTTTGGCAGGAACACCGGGGAGCTGTTTTTT.

This clonotype was seen many times. The chain is built from TRBV3-1 and TRBJ2-5; 8 nucleotides line up with TRBD2. The CDR3 spans 16 residues. V was pared by 4 bases and J by 2 bases, with 9 bases of the junction left unmatched. Germline V gene data show CDR1 as LGHDT and CDR2 as YNNKEL (reference sequence). CDR3 protein: CASSRTAPSGQETQYF. The CDR3 region has the DNA TGTGCCAGCAGCCGAACCGCCCCTAGCGGGCAAGAGACCCAGTACTTC.

This clonotype appeared many times. This chain links TRBV5-4 with TRBJ2-5, with 7 bases identical to TRBD2. CDR3 length equals 14 residues. CDR1 and CDR2 from the germline V gene are SGHNT and YYREEE (reference sequence). Trimming took 4 bases from V and 6 from J; bases not matched to a gene: 9. This chain's CDR3 is CASSPQRGGKTQYF. CDR3 in DNA: TGTGCCAGCAGCCCGCAGCGGGGAGGAAAGACCCAGTACTTC.

This clonotype showed up just a few times. The chain is built from TRBV5-1 and TRBJ1-2; 7 bases align to TRBD1. The length of the CDR3 is 13 residues. Trimming cost V 4 bases and J 7 bases; bases outside gene matches: 7. Germline V gene data show CDR1 as SGHRS and CDR2 as YFSETQ. The CDR3 region has the DNA TGCGCCAGCAGCCTCGACAGGGTTTCTGGCTACACCTTC. Residues: CASSLDRVSGYTF.

The sample holds many counts of this clonotype. The chain recombines TRBV7-2 with TRBJ2-3; 7 bases fit TRBD2. The CDR3 sequence is 16 residues long. Trimming cost V 4 bases and J 0 bases; bases outside gene matches: 7. CDR1 is SGHTA, CDR2 FQGNSA, per germline. The CDR3 DNA follows: TGTGCCAGCAGCTACCGAGCCGGGGGGAGCACAGATACGCAGTATTTT. Encoded protein: CASSYRAGGSTDTQYF.

In its sample, this clonotype was seen a few times. This chain links TRBV4-3 with TRBJ2-3; weak D call: TRBD1 (5 bases). Trimming left V 0 bases short and J 1 base short, with 11 bases between. The germline CDR1 and CDR2 sequences are LGHNA and YSLEER. The CDR3 has 16 residues. Written as DNA, the CDR3 is TGCGCCAGCAGCCAAGATCCTCAGGGTCGCACAGATACGCAGTATTTT. Amino acids: CASSQDPQGRTDTQYF.

This clonotype was counted a few times. J is TRBJ2-7 and V is TRBV11-1; 7 nucleotides line up with TRBD1. The CDR3 loop spans 13 amino acids. J gave up 2 bases and V 5 bases, and 3 bases lay outside the gene matches. CDR1 SGHAT and CDR2 FQDESV come from the germline V gene (reference sequence). CDR3 DNA sequence: TGTGCCAGCAGCGCTGGACAGGCCTACGAGCAGTACTTC. This sequence encodes CASSAGQAYEQYF.

This rearrangement joins TRBV5-1 to TRBJ1-3, with TRBD1 matching over 8 bases. Trimming at V came to 4 bases and at J to 4 bases, leaving 10 bases not matched to a gene. CDR3 length equals 16 residues. The germline V gene encodes CDR1 SGHRS and CDR2 YFSETQ. In DNA form, the CDR3 reads TGCGCCAGCAGCCCTTTGACAGGGGCGGGAGGAAACACCATATATTTT. It translates to CASSPLTGAGGNTIYF.

The CDR3 DNA reads TGTGCCAGCAGCTCCCCCGCTGGGGGGTATGGCTACACCTTC. Its protein is CASSSPAGGYGYTF. The chain combines TRBV9 with TRBJ1-2; maybe TRBD1 (5 bases). Germline V lookup: CDR1 SGDLS, CDR2 YYNGEE. The CDR3 has 14 residues. Trimming stripped 4 bases from V and 5 bases from J, with 15 bases between. Looking up the rest from reference TRBV9 and TRBJ1-2 gives the full variable domain: DSGVTQTPKHLITATGQRVTLRCSPRSGDLSVYWYQQSLDQGLQFLIQYYNGEERAKGNILERFSAQQFPDLHSELNLSSLELGDSALYFCASSSPAGGYGYTFGSGTRLTVV.